These 23 T cell receptor beta chains originate from one sample sequenced in a study of beta chain features in type 1 diabetes. Study outcomes and limitations: Moderate yet significant TCRB CDR3 shortening was seen in Type 1 diabetes patients in all four CD4+ subsets.

Antigen specificity for these receptors is unknown. Expressed TCRB transcripts were sequenced after all isolated RNA was converted to cDNA. Sequencing was performed with immunoSEQ multiplex PCR; in TCRdb, only in-frame clones are kept and a portion is missing. The sample yields 350,000 to 450,000 clones, 10% to 15% seen once. Sequencing input: naive CD4+ T cells from blood. Receptor source: a woman aged 18-35 years with type 1 diabetes.

V gene TRBV5-1 combines with J gene TRBJ2-1, with D unresolved. The CDR3 has 15 residues. V gave up 0 bases and J gave up 6 bases, with 13 bases separating them. Germline V gene data show CDR1 as SGHRS and CDR2 as YFSETQ. CDR3 protein: CASSLGYQAPNEQFF. The CDR3 region has the DNA TGCGCCAGCAGCTTGGGTTATCAAGCCCCCAATGAGCAGTTCTTC.

The chain combines TRBV10-3 with TRBJ2-7; 11 bases line up with TRBD1. The CDR3 contains 14 residues. Germline CDR1 ENHRY, CDR2 SYGVKD. V was pared by 4 bases and J by 5 bases, with 4 bases of the junction left unmatched. Here the CDR3 DNA reads TGTGCCATCAGTGGGGACAGGGGGAGCGACGAGCAGTACTTC. Translating gives CAISGDRGSDEQYF.

V usage is TRBV4-1 and J usage is TRBJ2-1, with 9 bases fitting TRBD2. The V segment lost 3 bases and the J segment 2 bases; nucleotides outside the gene matches: 8. This CDR3 contains 17 residues. Germline CDR1 reads MGHRA; CDR2 reads YSYEKL. DNA of the CDR3: TGCGCCAGCAGCCATGTTATAGCGGGAGTGGCCTACAATGAGCAGTTCTTC. It codes for CASSHVIAGVAYNEQFF.

This rearrangement joins TRBV19 to TRBJ2-5; the D is unclear. The CDR3 is 13 residues long. Germline V CDR1 and CDR2: LNHDA, SQIVND (reference sequence). V gave up 2 bases and J gave up 1 base, with 5 bases separating them. The CDR3 protein is CASSIQFQETQYF. The CDR3 region has the DNA TGTGCCAGTAGTATACAGTTCCAAGAGACCCAGTACTTC.

This clone was counted only a few times. The chain joins TRBV6-5 to TRBJ1-6; TRBD1 might be the D (6 bases). Per the germline V gene, CDR1 is MNHEY and CDR2 is SVGAGI. The CDR3 is 14 amino acids. Trimming stripped 10 bases from V and 5 bases from J, with 15 bases between. The CDR3 sequence is CAISQGMDNSPLHF. CDR3 in DNA: TGTGCCATCAGCCAGGGGATGGATAATTCACCCCTCCACTTT.

This clone appeared a few times. In DNA form, the CDR3 reads TGCGCCAGCAGCCCCCGGGACAGGAACACTGAAGCTTTCTTT. It yields the protein CASSPRDRNTEAFF. The rearrangement uses TRBV4-3 and TRBJ1-1, with 7 bases matching TRBD1. The CDR3 is 14 residues long. The junction had 3 bases not matched to a gene; V was cut back by 4 bases and J by 1 base. The germline V gene encodes CDR1 LGHNA and CDR2 YSLEER.

The chain uses TRBV4-2 and TRBJ2-4; 11 positions agree with TRBD1. Unmatched junction bases numbered 6, after V lost 3 bases and J lost 5 bases. Germline loops: CDR1 LGHNA, CDR2 YNFKEQ. The CDR3 contains 16 residues. The CDR3, as DNA: TGTGCCAGCAGCCAGGGGACAGGGGGTAACGAAAACATTCAGTACTTC. It is translated as CASSQGTGGNENIQYF.

Only a few counts were recorded for this clone. The V call is TRBV28, the J call TRBJ1-4; maybe TRBD1 (5 bases). The V gene's germline CDR1 is MDHEN and CDR2 SYDVKM. The germline V and J ends were trimmed by 5 bases and 3 bases, with 19 bases remaining between them. The CDR3 covers 17 residues. The CDR3: CASSLSPQGIANEKLFF. In DNA, the CDR3 is TGTGCCAGCAGTCTCTCTCCCCAGGGTATCGCTAATGAAAAACTGTTTTTT.

This clone turned up a few times. The gene calls are TRBV5-6 and TRBJ2-2; D unresolved. From germline, CDR1 is SGHDT and CDR2 YYEEEE. The CDR3 has 11 amino acids. V was clipped by 5 bases and J by 6 bases, with 5 bases between them. The CDR3 loop is CASSTAGELFF. CDR3 DNA: TGTGCCAGCAGTACAGCCGGGGAGCTGTTTTTT.

This clone has more than one count but fewer than ten. The gene calls are TRBV28 and TRBJ2-7; D is perhaps TRBD2 (5 bases). CDR3 length: 11 amino acids. Trimming left V 5 bases short and J 12 bases short, with 14 bases between. Germline-derived CDR1 and CDR2 are MDHEN and SYDVKM. The CDR3 nucleotides are TGTGCCAGCAGTCTCCAAAGGGAGTCGTACTTC. Its protein product is CASSLQRESYF.

This clone appeared a few times. This chain connects TRBV19 to TRBJ1-2; 8 nucleotides match TRBD1. J lost 4 bases, V lost 4 bases, and 5 bases had no gene match. Germline CDR1 reads LNHDA; CDR2 reads SQIVND (reference sequence). There are 14 residues in the CDR3. The CDR3, as DNA: TGTGCCAGTAGTAGACCGGACAGGGTCTATGGCTACACCTTC. Its protein product is CASSRPDRVYGYTF. The whole variable domain, filled in from reference TRBV19 and TRBJ1-2, reads DGGITQSPKYLFRKEGQNVTLSCEQNLNHDAMYWYRQDPGQGLRLIYYSQIVNDFQKGDIAEGYSVSREKKESFPLTVTSAQKNPTAFYLCASSRPDRVYGYTFGSGTRLTVV.

This chain uses TRBV15 with TRBJ2-1, with TRBD2 identical over 9 bases. The germline CDR1 and CDR2 sequences are LNHNV and YYDKDF (reference sequence). This CDR3 region has 16 residues. The junction had 11 bases not matched to a gene; V was cut back by 6 bases and J by 5 bases. In DNA, the CDR3 is TGTGCCACCAGATCAGGTTTTGGCGGGGGGGACAATGAGCAGTTCTTC. It translates to CATRSGFGGGDNEQFF.

The V and J genes are TRBV28 and TRBJ2-5; tentative D call: TRBD1 (6 bases). The CDR3 is made up of 13 amino acids. V was trimmed by 10 bases and J by 5 bases, leaving 17 bases between them. Germline CDR1 is MDHEN and CDR2 is SYDVKM. CDR3 region: CATYRVLAETQYF. CDR3 nucleotide sequence: TGTGCCACCTACAGGGTCTTAGCGGAGACCCAGTACTTC.

The chain uses TRBV25-1 and TRBJ2-3, with 12 nucleotides matching TRBD1. Germline-derived CDR1 and CDR2 are MGHDK and SYGVNS. V lost 3 bases to trimming and J lost 7 bases; unmatched junction nucleotides: 5. The CDR3 is made up of 15 amino acids. As DNA, the CDR3 is TGTGCCAGCAGTGAGGGACAGGGGGCGGGTAATACGCAGTATTTT. Its translation is CASSEGQGAGNTQYF.

V gene TRBV4-3 combines with J gene TRBJ2-1; 8 positions match TRBD1. CDR1 is LGHNA and CDR2 is YSLEER in the germline V gene. The CDR3 runs to 12 residues. V gave up 0 bases and J gave up 15 bases; unmatched junction bases: 4. The DNA for the CDR3 is TGCGCCAGCAGCCAAGACCGGACAGGGAGGTTCTTC. Amino acids: CASSQDRTGRFF.

This clone was detected only a few times. The same CDR3 arises from other DNA sequences in this sample as well. This sequence joins TRBV30 and TRBJ2-1; no clear D gene. This CDR3 has 10 residues. Germline V gene sequence: CDR1 GTSNPN, CDR2 SVGIG (reference sequence). Trimming took 2 bases from V and 10 from J, leaving 6 bases between them. The CDR3 DNA follows: TGTGCCTGGAGTTCTGGCGAGCAGTTCTTC. Amino acid sequence: CAWSSGEQFF. Supplemented by reference TRBV30 and TRBJ2-1, the full variable domain reads SQTIHQWPATLVQPVGSPLSLECTVEGTSNPNLYWYRQAAGRGLQLLFYSVGIGQISSEVPQNLSASRPQDRQFILSSKKLLLSDSGFYLCAWSSGEQFFGPGTRLTVL.

The chain employs TRBV21-1 and TRBJ2-1; the tabulated D call, TRBD1, remains unverified against the DNA. TRBV21-1 is a known pseudogene. This CDR3 region has 17 residues. CDR3: CASRDRGGDHTYNEQFF. CDR3 in DNA: TGTGCCAGCAGGGACAGGGGAGGGGACCATACCTACAATGAGCAGTTCTTC.

This clone was counted only a few times. The genes are TRBV27 and TRBJ2-1; D gene ambiguous. The CDR3 runs 14 residues. With 5 bases removed from V and 1 base from J, the gap between germline ends came to 9 bases. Germline CDR1 is MNHEY and CDR2 is SMNVEV (reference sequence). The CDR3 sequence: CASSKSPSYNEQFF. CDR3 in DNA: TGTGCCAGCAGTAAAAGCCCGTCCTACAATGAGCAGTTCTTC.

This clone was seen more than once but under ten times. This chain uses TRBV7-3 with TRBJ1-1, with TRBD1 matching over 9 bases. The junction had 6 bases not matched to a gene; V was cut back by 5 bases and J by 8 bases. Germline V lookup: CDR1 SGHTA, CDR2 FQGTGA. The CDR3 contains 13 residues. The chain's CDR3 is CASSTRQGGEAFF. In nucleotides, the CDR3 is TGTGCCAGCAGCACTCGACAGGGGGGGGAAGCTTTCTTT.

The rearrangement joins TRBV7-2 to TRBJ2-7; 8 bases map to TRBD2. Germline V gives CDR1 SGHTA, CDR2 FQGNSA. The CDR3 contains 12 residues. V was clipped by 1 base and J by 12 bases; unmatched bases: 5. CDR3: CASSLDGGRRYF. CDR3 in DNA: TGTGCCAGCAGCTTAGATGGCGGGAGGAGGTACTTC.

This clone was seen only a few times. V gene TRBV7-2 combines with J gene TRBJ2-7; possible D gene TRBD1, 5 bases. Trimming took off 1 base at V and 4 bases at J, with 11 bases between the two ends. Per the germline V gene, CDR1 is SGHTA and CDR2 is FQGNSA. This CDR3 is built from 14 residues. The CDR3 DNA reads TGTGCCAGCAGCTTAGACAGGAGTCTGTACGAGCAGTACTTC. Translation: CASSLDRSLYEQYF. Filled out from reference TRBV7-2 and TRBJ2-7, the complete variable domain reads GAGVSQSPSNKVTEKGKDVELRCDPISGHTALYWYRQSLGQGLEFLIYFQGNSAPDKSGLPSDRFSAERTGGSVSTLTIQRTQQEDSAVYLCASSLDRSLYEQYFGPGTRLTVT.

The rearrangement uses TRBV7-9 and TRBJ2-5, with a weak D call TRBD1 (5 bases). The CDR3 is made up of 11 amino acids. V gave up 1 base and J gave up 12 bases, with 9 bases separating them. Germline assignment: CDR1 SEHNR and CDR2 FQNEAQ (reference sequence). CDR3 nucleotides: TGTGCCAGCAGCTTAGACAGGAAGGAGTACTTC. Translation: CASSLDRKEYF. The entire variable domain, with the rest obtained from reference TRBV7-9 and TRBJ2-5, is as follows: DTGVSQNPRHKITKRGQNVTFRCDPISEHNRLYWYRQTLGQGPEFLTYFQNEAQLEKSRLLSDRFSAERPKGSFSTLEIQRTEQGDSAMYLCASSLDRKEYFGPGTRLLVL.

This clone has more than one count but fewer than ten. The CDR3 DNA reads TGTGCCAGCAGCGTACAGGTTTATAGCAATCAGCCCCAGCATTTT. Protein: CASSVQVYSNQPQHF. This sequence joins TRBV2 and TRBJ1-5; perhaps TRBD1 as D (5 bases). Germline values: CDR1 SNHLY, CDR2 FYNNEI. V was cut by 6 bases and J by 0 bases, with 12 bases left in between. The CDR3 contains 15 residues. The variable domain in full, completed from reference TRBV2 and TRBJ1-5, reads EPEVTQTPSHQVTQMGQEVILRCVPISNHLYFYWYRQILGQKVEFLVSFYNNEISEKSEIFDDQFSVERPDGSNFTLKIRSTKLEDSAMYFCASSVQVYSNQPQHFGDGTRLSIL.